Listed here are 13 T cell receptor beta chains from one sample, sequenced in a study of blood T cell repertoires in COVID-19. TCRdb keeps only in-frame clones here, not all; method: immunoSEQ multiplex PCR. The table has a few hundred thousand clones, around nine tenths seen once. The specimen was peripheral blood. These TCRs come from a man between 35 and 55 years old who had recovered from COVID-19.

This chain connects TRBV7-3 to TRBJ2-5, with TRBD2 identical over 10 bases. Unmatched junction bases numbered 4, after V lost 2 bases and J lost 4 bases. From germline, CDR1 is SGHTA and CDR2 FQGTGA. The CDR3 is made up of 15 amino acids. The chain's CDR3 is CASSLASGSGETQYF. CDR3 nucleotide sequence: TGTGCCAGCAGCTTAGCTAGCGGGAGCGGAGAGACCCAGTACTTC.

The V gene is TRBV5-5, the J gene TRBJ2-5; 9 bases are shared with TRBD2. Germline CDR1 SGHKS, CDR2 YYEKEE (reference sequence). The CDR3 consists of 15 residues. Unmatched junction bases numbered 8, after V lost 6 bases and J lost 2 bases. CDR3 sequence (DNA): TGTGCCAGCACCCAGGGACTAGCCCAACAAGAGACCCAGTACTTC. It yields the protein CASTQGLAQQETQYF.

V is TRBV11-2 and J is TRBJ2-5, with D unresolved. The V end lost 3 bases, the J end lost 4 bases, and 6 bases lay between the germline ends. The CDR3 covers 12 residues. Germline CDR1 reads SGHAT; CDR2 reads FQNNGV. CDR3 sequence: CASSFEVETQYF. The CDR3 DNA reads TGTGCCAGCAGCTTCGAGGTAGAGACCCAGTACTTC.

The J gene is TRBJ2-7, the V gene TRBV27; D unresolved. Trimming stripped 10 bases from V and 6 bases from J, with 13 bases between. The germline V gene encodes CDR1 MNHEY and CDR2 SMNVEV (reference sequence). CDR3 size: 11 residues. The CDR3 coding sequence is TGTGCCACATTTAGAGGCTCCGAGCAGTACTTC. It yields the protein CATFRGSEQYF.

CDR3 loop: CASSERLAGFPTNTGELFF. DNA for the CDR3: TGCGCCAGCAGCGAAAGACTAGCGGGCTTCCCTACGAACACCGGGGAGCTGTTTTTT. The V gene is TRBV5-1, the J gene TRBJ2-2; 10 bases are shared with TRBD2. Trimming took 4 bases from V and 0 from J; bases not matched to a gene: 12. The CDR3 spans 19 residues. CDR1 is SGHRS and CDR2 is YFSETQ in the germline V gene.

There are a few counts of this clone. The genes are TRBV9 and TRBJ1-2, with a weak D call TRBD1 (6 bases). The CDR3 is 13 residues long. Germline V gene sequence: CDR1 SGDLS, CDR2 YYNGEE. Trimming pared 3 bases from V and 7 bases from J, leaving 13 bases between. The CDR3 DNA is TGTGCCAGCAGCGCCACAGGGCTTTCTGGCTACACCTTC. This gives the protein CASSATGLSGYTF.

V gene TRBV5-1 combines with J gene TRBJ1-6; tentatively, D is TRBD1 (6 bases). The V gene's germline CDR1 is SGHRS and CDR2 YFSETQ. V was shortened by 4 bases and J by 0 bases, with 14 bases between the two germline ends. The CDR3 runs to 17 residues. DNA of the CDR3: TGCGCCAGCAGCACCGGGACACCAAGCTCCTATAATTCACCCCTCCACTTT. Amino acid sequence: CASSTGTPSSYNSPLHF. The variable domain in full, completed from reference TRBV5-1 and TRBJ1-6, reads KAGVTQTPRYLIKTRGQQVTLSCSPISGHRSVSWYQQTPGQGLQFLFEYFSETQRNKGNFPGRFSGRQFSNSRSEMNVSTLELGDSALYLCASSTGTPSSYNSPLHFGNGTRLTVT.

The chain joins TRBV10-3 to TRBJ1-1; D uncertain. V was shortened by 9 bases and J by 7 bases, with 15 bases between the two germline ends. CDR1 is ENHRY, CDR2 SYGVKD, per germline. This CDR3 has 12 amino acids. The CDR3 bases are TGTGCCATTTCTAGCCTCCTCGGTGAAGCTTTCTTT. It codes for CAISSLLGEAFF.

This chain uses TRBV6-5 with TRBJ1-6; D ambiguous. The germline V and J ends were trimmed by 0 bases and 6 bases, with 9 bases remaining between them. This CDR3 is 15 amino acids long. Germline values: CDR1 MNHEY, CDR2 SVGAGI. For the CDR3, the DNA is TGTGCCAGCAGTTACTCGGGCATACTTAATTCACCCCTCCACTTT. Translation gives CASSYSGILNSPLHF.

The genes are TRBV24-1 and TRBJ2-1, with 7 bases fitting TRBD1. V lost 6 bases, J lost 4 bases, and 8 bases stayed unmatched. CDR3 length: 15 residues. The germline CDR1 and CDR2 sequences are KGHDR and SFDVKD. The CDR3 region is CATSPRDRPYNEQFF. The CDR3 nucleotides read TGTGCCACCAGTCCACGGGACAGACCTTACAATGAGCAGTTCTTC.

CDR3 protein: CASSPTGRMEKLFF. DNA of the CDR3: TGTGCCAGCAGCCCGACAGGGAGGATGGAAAAACTGTTTTTT. The J gene is TRBJ1-4, the V gene TRBV7-9; 7 nucleotides agree with TRBD1. V shed 5 bases, J shed 8 bases, and the junction held 8 bases outside the gene matches. The CDR3 sequence is 14 residues long. Germline CDR1 reads SEHNR; CDR2 reads FQNEAQ (reference sequence).

The chain uses TRBV9 and TRBJ2-2; no firm D call. In germline, CDR1 is SGDLS, CDR2 YYNGEE. Trimming shortened V by 3 bases and J by 5 bases, and 14 bases separated the two germline ends. The CDR3 contains 15 residues. DNA for the CDR3: TGTGCCAGCAGCGCCTTGCCCCTATCAACCGGGGAGCTGTTTTTT. Protein sequence: CASSALPLSTGELFF. Filled out from reference TRBV9 and TRBJ2-2, the complete variable domain reads DSGVTQTPKHLITATGQRVTLRCSPRSGDLSVYWYQQSLDQGLQFLIQYYNGEERAKGNILERFSAQQFPDLHSELNLSSLELGDSALYFCASSALPLSTGELFFGEGSRLTVL.

The rearrangement links TRBV3-1 (or the pseudogene TRBV3-2) to TRBJ2-1; the match to TRBD2 covers 14 bases. Looked up from germline, CDR1 is LGHDT and CDR2 is YNNKEL (reference sequence). The CDR3 covers 18 residues. Trimming at V came to 4 bases and at J to 2 bases, leaving 7 bases not matched to a gene. The CDR3 DNA reads as TGTGCCAGCAGCCTTGGACTAGCGGGAGGCCCGACCTACAATGAGCAGTTCTTC. Translated: CASSLGLAGGPTYNEQFF.